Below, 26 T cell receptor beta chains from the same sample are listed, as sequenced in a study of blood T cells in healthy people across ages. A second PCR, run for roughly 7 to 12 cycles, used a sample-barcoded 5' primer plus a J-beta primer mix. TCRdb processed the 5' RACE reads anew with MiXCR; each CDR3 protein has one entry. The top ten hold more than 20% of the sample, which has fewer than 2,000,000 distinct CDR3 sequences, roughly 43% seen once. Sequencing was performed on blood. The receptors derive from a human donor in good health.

CDR3 nucleotides: TGCAGCGTGCCCGGACGGTTGGCTAACTATGGCTACACCTTC. Its translation: CSVPGRLANYGYTF. The genes are TRBV29-1 and TRBJ1-2; no clear D. The V and J ends lost 6 bases and 0 bases respectively, with 14 bases between them. From germline, CDR1 is SQVTM and CDR2 ANQGSEA. CDR3 length: 14 residues.

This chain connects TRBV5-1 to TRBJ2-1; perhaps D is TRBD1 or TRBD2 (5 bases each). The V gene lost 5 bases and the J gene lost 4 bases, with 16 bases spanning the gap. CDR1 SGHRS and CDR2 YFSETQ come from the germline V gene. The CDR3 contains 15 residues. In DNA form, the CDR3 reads TGCGCCAGCAGACCCACCGGGACCCCATACAATGAGCAGTTCTTC. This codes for CASRPTGTPYNEQFF.

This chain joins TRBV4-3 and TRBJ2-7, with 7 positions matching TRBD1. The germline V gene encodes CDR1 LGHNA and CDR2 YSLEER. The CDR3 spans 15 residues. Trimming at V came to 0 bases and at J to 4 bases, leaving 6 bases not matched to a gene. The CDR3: CASSQEPGQFYEQYF. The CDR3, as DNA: TGCGCCAGCAGCCAAGAGCCGGGACAGTTTTACGAGCAGTACTTC.

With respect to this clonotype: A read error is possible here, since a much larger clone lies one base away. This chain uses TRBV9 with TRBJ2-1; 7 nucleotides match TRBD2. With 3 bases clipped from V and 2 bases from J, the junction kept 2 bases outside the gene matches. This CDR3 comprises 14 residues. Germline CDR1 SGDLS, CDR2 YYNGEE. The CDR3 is CASSAAGAYNEQFF. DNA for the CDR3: TGTGCCAGCAGCGCCGCGGGGGCCTACAATGAGCAGTTCTTC.

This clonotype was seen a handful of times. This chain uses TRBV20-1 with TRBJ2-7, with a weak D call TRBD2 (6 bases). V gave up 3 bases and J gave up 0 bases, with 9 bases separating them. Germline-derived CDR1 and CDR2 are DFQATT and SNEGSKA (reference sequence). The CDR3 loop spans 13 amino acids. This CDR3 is CSARRESSYEQYF. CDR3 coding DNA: TGCAGTGCTAGGCGGGAAAGCTCCTACGAGCAGTACTTC.

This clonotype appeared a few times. The CDR3: CASSLVRRVAPAPLHF. CDR3 bases: TGTGCCAGCTCCCTCGTCCGGCGTGTAGCCCCGGCGCCCCTCCACTTT. The chain has TRBV18 and TRBJ1-6; D remains unclear. The CDR3 sequence is 16 residues long. The V end lost 6 bases, the J end lost 13 bases, and 25 bases lay between the germline ends. The V gene's germline CDR1 is KGHSH and CDR2 LQKENI.

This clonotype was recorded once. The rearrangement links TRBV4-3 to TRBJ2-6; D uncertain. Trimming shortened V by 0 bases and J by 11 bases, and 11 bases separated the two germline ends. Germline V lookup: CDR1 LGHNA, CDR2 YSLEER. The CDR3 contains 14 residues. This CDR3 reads CASSQDRIADVLTF. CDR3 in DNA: TGCGCCAGCAGCCAAGATCGCATTGCCGACGTCCTGACTTTC.

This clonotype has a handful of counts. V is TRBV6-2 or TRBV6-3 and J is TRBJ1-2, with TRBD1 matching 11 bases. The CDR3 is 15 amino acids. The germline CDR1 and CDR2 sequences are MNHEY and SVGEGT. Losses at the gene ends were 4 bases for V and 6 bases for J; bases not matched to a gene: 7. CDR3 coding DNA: TGTGCCAGCAGTTTGCCCCCGGGACAGGGGGATGGCTACACCTTC. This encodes CASSLPPGQGDGYTF.

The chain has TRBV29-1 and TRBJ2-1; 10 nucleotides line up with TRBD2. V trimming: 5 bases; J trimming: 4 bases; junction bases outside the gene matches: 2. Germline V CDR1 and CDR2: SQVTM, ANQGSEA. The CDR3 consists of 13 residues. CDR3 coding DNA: TGCAGCGTTCAAGCGGGGGGGTACAATGAGCAGTTCTTC. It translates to CSVQAGGYNEQFF.

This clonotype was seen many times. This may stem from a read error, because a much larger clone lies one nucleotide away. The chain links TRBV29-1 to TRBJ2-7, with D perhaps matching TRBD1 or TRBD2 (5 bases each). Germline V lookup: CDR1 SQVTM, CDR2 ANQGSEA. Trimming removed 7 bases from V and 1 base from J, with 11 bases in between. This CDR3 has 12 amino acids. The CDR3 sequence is CSGERGSYEQYF. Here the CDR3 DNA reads TGCAGCGGTGAGAGGGGATCCTACGAGCAGTACTTC.

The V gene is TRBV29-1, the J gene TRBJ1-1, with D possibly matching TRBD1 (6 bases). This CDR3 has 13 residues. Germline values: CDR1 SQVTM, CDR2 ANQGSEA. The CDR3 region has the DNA TGCGGCGCACGGGTGGTACAGGGCACTGAAGCTTTCTTT. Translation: CGARVVQGTEAFF.

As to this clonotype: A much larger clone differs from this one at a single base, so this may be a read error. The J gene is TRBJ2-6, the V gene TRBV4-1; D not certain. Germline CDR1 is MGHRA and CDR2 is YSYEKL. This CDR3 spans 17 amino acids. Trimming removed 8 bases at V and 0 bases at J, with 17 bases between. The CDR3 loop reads CASCPVATVSGANVLTF. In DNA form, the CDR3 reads TGCGCCAGCTGCCCTGTGGCGACGGTCTCTGGGGCCAACGTCCTGACTTTC.

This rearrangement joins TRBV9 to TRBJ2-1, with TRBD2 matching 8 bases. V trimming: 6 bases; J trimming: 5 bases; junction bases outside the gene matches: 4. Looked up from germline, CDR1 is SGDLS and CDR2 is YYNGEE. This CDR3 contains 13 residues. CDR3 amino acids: CASNPRGDNEQFF. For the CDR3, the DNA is TGTGCCAGCAACCCGCGGGGGGACAATGAGCAGTTCTTC.

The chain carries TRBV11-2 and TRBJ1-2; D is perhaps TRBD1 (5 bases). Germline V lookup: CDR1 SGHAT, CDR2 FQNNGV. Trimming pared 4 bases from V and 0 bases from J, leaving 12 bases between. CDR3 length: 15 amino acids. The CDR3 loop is CASSSGFTTNYGYTF. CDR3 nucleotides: TGTGCCAGCAGCTCAGGGTTCACGACTAACTATGGCTACACCTTC.

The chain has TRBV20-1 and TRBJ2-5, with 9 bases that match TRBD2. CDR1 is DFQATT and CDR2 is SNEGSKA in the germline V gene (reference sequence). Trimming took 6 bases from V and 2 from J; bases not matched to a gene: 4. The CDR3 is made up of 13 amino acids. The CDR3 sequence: CSAQRGAQETQYF. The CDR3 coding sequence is TGCAGTGCCCAGCGGGGGGCACAAGAGACCCAGTACTTC.

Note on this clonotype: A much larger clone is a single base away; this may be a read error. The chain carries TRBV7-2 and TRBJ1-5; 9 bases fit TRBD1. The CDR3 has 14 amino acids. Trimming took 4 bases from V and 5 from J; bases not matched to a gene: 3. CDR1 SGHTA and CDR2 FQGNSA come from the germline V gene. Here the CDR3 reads CASSSGTGHQPQHF. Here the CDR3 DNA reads TGTGCCAGCAGCTCCGGGACAGGGCATCAGCCCCAGCATTTT.

The CDR3 sequence is CASSVQRGGTDTQYF. The CDR3 DNA reads TGTGCCAGCAGCGTCCAGCGGGGGGGCACAGATACGCAGTATTTT. The chain recombines TRBV11-2 with TRBJ2-3, with 9 nucleotides matching TRBD2. The J segment lost 1 base and the V segment lost 5 bases, leaving 4 bases of the junction unmatched. CDR1 SGHAT and CDR2 FQNNGV come from the germline V gene. The CDR3 totals 15 residues. The full variable domain, with the rest looked up from reference TRBV11-2 and TRBJ2-3, is EAGVAQSPRYKIIEKRQSVAFWCNPISGHATLYWYQQILGQGPKLLIQFQNNGVVDDSQLPKDRFSAERLKGVDSTLKIQPAKLEDSAVYLCASSVQRGGTDTQYFGPGTRLTVL.

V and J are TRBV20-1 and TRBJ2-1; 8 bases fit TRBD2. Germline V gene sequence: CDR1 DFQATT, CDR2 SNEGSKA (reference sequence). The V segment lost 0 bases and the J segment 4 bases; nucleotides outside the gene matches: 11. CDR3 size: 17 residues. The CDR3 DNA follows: TGCAGTGCTAGAGACAGCTCTCAGCGGGGGTTATACAATGAGCAGTTCTTC. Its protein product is CSARDSSQRGLYNEQFF.

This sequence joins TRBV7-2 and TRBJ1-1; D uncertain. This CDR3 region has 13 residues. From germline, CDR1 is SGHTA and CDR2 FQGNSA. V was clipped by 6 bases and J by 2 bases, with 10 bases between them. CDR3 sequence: CASSPTINTEAFF. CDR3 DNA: TGTGCCAGCAGTCCCACAATCAACACTGAAGCTTTCTTT.

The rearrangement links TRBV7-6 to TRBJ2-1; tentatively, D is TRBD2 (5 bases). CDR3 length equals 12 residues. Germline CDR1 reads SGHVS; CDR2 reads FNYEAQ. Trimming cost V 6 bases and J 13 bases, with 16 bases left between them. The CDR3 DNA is TGTGCCAGCAGTCGATACGGGGAGACCCAGTTCTTC. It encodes CASSRYGETQFF. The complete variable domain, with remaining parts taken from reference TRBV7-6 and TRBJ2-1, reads GAGVSQSPRYKVTKRGQDVALRCDPISGHVSLYWYRQALGQGPEFLTYFNYEAQQDKSGLPNDRFSAERPEGSISTLTIQRTEQRDSAMYRCASSRYGETQFFGPGTRLTVL.

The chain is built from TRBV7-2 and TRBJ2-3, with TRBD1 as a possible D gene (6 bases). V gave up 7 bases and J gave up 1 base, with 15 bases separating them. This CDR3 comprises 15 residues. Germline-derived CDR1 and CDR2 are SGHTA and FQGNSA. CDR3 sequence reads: CASTLPDSGTDTQYF. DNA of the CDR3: TGTGCCAGCACCCTCCCGGACAGTGGCACAGATACGCAGTATTTT.

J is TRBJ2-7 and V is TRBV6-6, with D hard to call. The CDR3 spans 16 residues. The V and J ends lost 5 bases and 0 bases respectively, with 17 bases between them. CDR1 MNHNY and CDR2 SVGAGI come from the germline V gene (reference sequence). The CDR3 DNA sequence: TGTGCCAGCAGTCCCTTATTACAGATCAGCTCCTACGAGCAGTACTTC. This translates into CASSPLLQISSYEQYF.

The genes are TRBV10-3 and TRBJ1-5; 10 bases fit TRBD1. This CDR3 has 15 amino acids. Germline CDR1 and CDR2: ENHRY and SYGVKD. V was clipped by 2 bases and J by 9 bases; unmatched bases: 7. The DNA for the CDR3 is TGTGCCATCAGTGAGGGGACAGGGGCAGAAGGGCCCCAGCATTTT. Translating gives CAISEGTGAEGPQHF.

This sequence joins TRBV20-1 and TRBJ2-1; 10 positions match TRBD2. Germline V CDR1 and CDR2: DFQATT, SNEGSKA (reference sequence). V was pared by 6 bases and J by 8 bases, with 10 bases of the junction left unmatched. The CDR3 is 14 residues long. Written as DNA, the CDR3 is TGCAGTGCCCCAGCGGGGGGGCGGTGTCATGAGCAGTTCTTC. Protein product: CSAPAGGRCHEQFF.

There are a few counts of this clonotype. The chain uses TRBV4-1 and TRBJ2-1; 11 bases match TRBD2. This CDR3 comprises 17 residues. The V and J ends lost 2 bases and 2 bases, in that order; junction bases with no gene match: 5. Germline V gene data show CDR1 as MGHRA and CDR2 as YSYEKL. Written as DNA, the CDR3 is TGCGCCAGCAGCCAACCTAGCGGGGGGTCGCCCTACAATGAGCAGTTCTTC. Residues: CASSQPSGGSPYNEQFF.

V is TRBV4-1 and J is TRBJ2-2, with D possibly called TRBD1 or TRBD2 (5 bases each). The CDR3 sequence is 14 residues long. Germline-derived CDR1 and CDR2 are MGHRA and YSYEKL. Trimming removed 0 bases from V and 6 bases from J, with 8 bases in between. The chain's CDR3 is CASSQEWGPGELFF. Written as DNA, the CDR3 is TGCGCCAGCAGCCAAGAATGGGGACCCGGGGAGCTGTTTTTT.